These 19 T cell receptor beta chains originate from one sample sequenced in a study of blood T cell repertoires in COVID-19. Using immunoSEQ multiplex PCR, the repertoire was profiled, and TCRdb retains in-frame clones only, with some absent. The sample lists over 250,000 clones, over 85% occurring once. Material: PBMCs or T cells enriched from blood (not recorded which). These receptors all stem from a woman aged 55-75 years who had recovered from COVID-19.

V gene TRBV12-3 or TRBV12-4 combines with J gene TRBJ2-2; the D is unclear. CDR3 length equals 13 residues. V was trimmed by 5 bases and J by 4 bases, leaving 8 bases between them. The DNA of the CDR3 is TGTGCCAGCAGTCGCTATAGCACCGGGGAGCTGTTTTTT. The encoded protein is CASSRYSTGELFF.

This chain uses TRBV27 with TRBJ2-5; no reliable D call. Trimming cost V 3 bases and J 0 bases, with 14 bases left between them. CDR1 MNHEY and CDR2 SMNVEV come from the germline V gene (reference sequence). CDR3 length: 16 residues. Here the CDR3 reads CASSLRALGHQETQYF. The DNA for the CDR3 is TGTGCCAGCAGTTTGCGAGCCCTGGGCCACCAAGAGACCCAGTACTTC.

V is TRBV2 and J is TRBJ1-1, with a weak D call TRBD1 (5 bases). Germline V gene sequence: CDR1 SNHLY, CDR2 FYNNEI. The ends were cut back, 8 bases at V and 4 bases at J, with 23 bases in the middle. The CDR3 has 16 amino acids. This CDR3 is CASPGWQGWGGTEAFF. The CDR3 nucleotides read TGTGCCAGCCCTGGGTGGCAGGGTTGGGGGGGCACTGAAGCTTTCTTT.

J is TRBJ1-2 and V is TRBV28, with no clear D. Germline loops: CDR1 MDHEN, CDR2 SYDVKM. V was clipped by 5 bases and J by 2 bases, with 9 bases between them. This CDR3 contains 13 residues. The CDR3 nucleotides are TGTGCCAGCAGTCCGACACTGAACTATGGCTACACCTTC. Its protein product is CASSPTLNYGYTF.

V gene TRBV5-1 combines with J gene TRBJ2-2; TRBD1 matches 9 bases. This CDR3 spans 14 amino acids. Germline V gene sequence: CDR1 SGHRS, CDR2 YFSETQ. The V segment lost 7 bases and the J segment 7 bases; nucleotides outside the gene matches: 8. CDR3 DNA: TGCGCCAGCGAACTGACAGGGGGAGGCGGGGAGCTGTTTTTT. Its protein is CASELTGGGGELFF.

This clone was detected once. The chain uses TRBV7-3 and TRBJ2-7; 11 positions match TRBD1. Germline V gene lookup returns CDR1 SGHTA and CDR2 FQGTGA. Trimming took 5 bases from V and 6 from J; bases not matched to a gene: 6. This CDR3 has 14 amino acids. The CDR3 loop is CASSPGTGGIEQYF. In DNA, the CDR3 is TGTGCCAGCAGCCCCGGGACAGGGGGAATCGAGCAGTACTTC.

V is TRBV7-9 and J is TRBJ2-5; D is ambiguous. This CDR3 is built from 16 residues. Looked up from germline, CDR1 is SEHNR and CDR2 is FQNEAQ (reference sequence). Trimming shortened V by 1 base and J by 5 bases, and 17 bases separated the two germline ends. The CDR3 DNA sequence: TGTGCCAGCAGCTTAGGCGGTTGGCAGTCGGGTGAGACCCAGTACTTC. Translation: CASSLGGWQSGETQYF.

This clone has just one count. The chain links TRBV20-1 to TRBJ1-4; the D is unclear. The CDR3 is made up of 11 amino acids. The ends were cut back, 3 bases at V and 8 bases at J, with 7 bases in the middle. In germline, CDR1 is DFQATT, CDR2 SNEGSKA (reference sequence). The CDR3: CSASLEEKLFF. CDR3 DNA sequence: TGCAGTGCTAGTTTGGAGGAAAAACTGTTTTTT.

DNA for the CDR3: TGTGCCAGCAGCTTGGTACAGGGAGGGTACAATGAGCAGTTCTTC. Translated, it gives CASSLVQGGYNEQFF. The chain has TRBV5-4 and TRBJ2-1; D possibly corresponds to TRBD2 (7 bases). V lost 0 bases and J 4 bases, leaving 11 bases between the germline ends. This CDR3 region has 15 residues. Germline CDR1 and CDR2: SGHNT and YYREEE (reference sequence).

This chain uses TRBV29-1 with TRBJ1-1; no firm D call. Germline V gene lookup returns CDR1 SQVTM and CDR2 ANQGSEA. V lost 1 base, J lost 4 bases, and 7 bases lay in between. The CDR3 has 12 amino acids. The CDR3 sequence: CSVEAGFTEAFF. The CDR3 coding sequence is TGCAGCGTTGAAGCGGGGTTCACTGAAGCTTTCTTT. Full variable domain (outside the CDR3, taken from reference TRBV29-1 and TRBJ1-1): SAVISQKPSRDICQRGTSLTIQCQVDSQVTMMFWYRQQPGQSLTLIATANQGSEATYESGFVIDKFPISRPNLTFSTLTVSNMSPEDSSIYLCSVEAGFTEAFFGQGTRLTVV.

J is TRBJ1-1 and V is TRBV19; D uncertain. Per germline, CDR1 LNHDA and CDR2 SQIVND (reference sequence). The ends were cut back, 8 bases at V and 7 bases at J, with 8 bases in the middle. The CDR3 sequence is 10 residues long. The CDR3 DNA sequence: TGTGCCAGTCTGAGTGGTGAAGCTTTCTTT. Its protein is CASLSGEAFF.

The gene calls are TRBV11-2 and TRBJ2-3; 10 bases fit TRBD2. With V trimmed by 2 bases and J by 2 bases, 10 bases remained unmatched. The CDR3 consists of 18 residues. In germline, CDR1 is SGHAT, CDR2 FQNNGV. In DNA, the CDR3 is TGTGCCAGCAGCTTATTCTTTGGGACTAGCGATACCACAGATACGCAGTATTTT. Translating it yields CASSLFFGTSDTTDTQYF.

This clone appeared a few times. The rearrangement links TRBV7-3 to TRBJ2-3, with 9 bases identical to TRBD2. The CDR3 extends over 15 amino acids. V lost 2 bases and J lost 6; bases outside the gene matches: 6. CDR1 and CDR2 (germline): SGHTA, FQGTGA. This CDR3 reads CASSLGTSRTDTQYF. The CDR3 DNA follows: TGTGCCAGCAGCTTAGGGACTAGCAGGACGGATACGCAGTATTTT.

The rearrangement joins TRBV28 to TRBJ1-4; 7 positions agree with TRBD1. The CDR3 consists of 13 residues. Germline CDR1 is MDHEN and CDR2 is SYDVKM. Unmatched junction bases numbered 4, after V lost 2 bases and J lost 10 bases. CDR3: CASSLRGGLKLFF. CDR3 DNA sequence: TGTGCCAGCAGTTTACGAGGGGGCCTAAAACTGTTTTTT.

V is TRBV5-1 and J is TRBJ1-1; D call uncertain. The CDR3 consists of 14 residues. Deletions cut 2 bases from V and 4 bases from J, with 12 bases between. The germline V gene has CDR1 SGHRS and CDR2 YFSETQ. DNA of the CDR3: TGCGCCAGCAGCTTAGAAGGCTGGAGCACTGAAGCTTTCTTT. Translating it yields CASSLEGWSTEAFF.

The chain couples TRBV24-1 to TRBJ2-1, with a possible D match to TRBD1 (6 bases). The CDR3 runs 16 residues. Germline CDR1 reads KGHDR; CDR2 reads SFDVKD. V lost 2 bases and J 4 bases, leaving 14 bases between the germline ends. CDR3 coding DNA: TGTGCCACCAGTGATTGGGGGCGTGGGATATACAATGAGCAGTTCTTC. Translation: CATSDWGRGIYNEQFF.

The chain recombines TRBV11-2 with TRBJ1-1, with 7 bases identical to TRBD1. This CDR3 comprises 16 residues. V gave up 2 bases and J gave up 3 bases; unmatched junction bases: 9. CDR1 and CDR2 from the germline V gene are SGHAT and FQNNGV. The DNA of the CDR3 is TGTGCCAGCAGCTTAAGGGGGCGGGTTTGGGACACTGAAGCTTTCTTT. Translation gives CASSLRGRVWDTEAFF.

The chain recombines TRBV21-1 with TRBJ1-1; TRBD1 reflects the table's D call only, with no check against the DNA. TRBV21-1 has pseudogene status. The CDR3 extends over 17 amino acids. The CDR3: CASSNDREAGLGTEAFF. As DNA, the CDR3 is TGTGCCAGCAGCAATGACAGGGAAGCGGGCCTGGGCACTGAAGCTTTCTTT.

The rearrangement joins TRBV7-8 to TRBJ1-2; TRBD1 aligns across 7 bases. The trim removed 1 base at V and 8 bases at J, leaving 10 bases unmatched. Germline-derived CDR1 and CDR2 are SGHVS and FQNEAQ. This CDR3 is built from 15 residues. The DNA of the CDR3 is TGTGCCAGCAGCTTAGAACAGGGGACTTTCCGGGGCTACACCTTC. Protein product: CASSLEQGTFRGYTF.